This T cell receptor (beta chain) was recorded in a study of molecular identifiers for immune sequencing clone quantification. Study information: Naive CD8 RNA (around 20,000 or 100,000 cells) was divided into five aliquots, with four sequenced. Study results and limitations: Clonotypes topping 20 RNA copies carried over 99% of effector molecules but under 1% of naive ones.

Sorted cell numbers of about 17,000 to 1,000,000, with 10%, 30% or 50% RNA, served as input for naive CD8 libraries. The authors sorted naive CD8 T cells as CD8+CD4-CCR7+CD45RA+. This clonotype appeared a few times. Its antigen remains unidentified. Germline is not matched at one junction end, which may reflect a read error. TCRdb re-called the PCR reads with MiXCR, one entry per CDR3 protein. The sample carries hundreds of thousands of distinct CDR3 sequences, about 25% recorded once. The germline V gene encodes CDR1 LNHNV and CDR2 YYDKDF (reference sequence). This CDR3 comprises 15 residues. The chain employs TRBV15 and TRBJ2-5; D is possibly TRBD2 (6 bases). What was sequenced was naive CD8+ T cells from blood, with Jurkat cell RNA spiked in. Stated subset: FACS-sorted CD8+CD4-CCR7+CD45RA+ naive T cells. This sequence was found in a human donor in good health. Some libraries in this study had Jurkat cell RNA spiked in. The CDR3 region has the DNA TGTGCCGCCAGCAATCTCCCGGGGTTGGGGGGGACCCAGTACTTC. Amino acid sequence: CAASNLPGLGGTQYF.